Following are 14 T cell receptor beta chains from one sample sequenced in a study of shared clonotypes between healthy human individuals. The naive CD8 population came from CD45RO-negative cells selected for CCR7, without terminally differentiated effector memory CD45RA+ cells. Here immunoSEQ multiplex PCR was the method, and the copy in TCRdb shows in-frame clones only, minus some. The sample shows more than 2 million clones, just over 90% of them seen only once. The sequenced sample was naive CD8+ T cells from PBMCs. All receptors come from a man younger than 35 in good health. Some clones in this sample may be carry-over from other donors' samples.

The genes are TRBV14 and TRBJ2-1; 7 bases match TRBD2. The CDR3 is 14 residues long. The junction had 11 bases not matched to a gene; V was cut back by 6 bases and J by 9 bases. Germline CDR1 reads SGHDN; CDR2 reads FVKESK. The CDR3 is CASRPPGLGAEQFF. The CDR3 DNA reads TGTGCCAGCAGGCCCCCCGGACTAGGCGCTGAGCAGTTCTTC.

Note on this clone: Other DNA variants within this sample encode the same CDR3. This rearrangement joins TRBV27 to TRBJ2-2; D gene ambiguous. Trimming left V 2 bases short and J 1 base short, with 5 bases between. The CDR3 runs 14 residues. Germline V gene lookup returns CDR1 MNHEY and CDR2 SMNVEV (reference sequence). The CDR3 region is CASSLRQNTGELFF. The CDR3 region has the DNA TGTGCCAGCAGTTTAAGGCAGAACACCGGGGAGCTGTTTTTT.

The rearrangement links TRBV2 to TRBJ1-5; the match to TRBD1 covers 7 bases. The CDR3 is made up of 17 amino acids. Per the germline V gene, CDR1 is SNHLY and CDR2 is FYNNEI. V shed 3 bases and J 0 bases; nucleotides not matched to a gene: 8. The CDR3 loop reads CASSEYGTAYSNQPQHF. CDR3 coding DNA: TGTGCCAGCAGTGAGTACGGGACAGCATATAGCAATCAGCCCCAGCATTTT.

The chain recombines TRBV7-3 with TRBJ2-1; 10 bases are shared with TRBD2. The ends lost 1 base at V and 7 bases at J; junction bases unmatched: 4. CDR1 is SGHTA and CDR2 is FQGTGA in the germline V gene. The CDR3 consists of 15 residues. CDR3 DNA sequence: TGTGCCAGCAGCTTAAGCCTAGCGGGAGATAATGAGCAGTTCTTC. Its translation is CASSLSLAGDNEQFF. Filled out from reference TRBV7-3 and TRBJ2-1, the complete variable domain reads GAGVSQTPSNKVTEKGKYVELRCDPISGHTALYWYRQSLGQGPEFLIYFQGTGAADDSGLPNDRFFAVRPEGSVSTLKIQRTERGDSAVYLCASSLSLAGDNEQFFGPGTRLTVL.

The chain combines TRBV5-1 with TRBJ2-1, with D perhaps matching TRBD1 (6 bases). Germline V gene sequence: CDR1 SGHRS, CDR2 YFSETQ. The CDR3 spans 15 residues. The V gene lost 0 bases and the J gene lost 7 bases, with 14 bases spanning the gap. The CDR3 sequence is CASSLDSGARNEQFF. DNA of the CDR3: TGCGCCAGCAGCTTGGATTCAGGGGCGAGGAATGAGCAGTTCTTC.

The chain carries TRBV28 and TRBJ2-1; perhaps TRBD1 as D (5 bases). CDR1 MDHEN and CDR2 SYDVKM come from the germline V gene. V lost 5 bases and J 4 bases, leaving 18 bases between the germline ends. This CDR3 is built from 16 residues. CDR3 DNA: TGTGCCAGCAGTATGACAGAACCGGCCTTATACAATGAGCAGTTCTTC. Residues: CASSMTEPALYNEQFF. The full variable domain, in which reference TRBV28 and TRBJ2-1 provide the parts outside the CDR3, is DVKVTQSSRYLVKRTGEKVFLECVQDMDHENMFWYRQDPGLGLRLIYFSYDVKMKEKGDIPEGYSVSREKKERFSLILESASTNQTSMYLCASSMTEPALYNEQFFGPGTRLTVL.

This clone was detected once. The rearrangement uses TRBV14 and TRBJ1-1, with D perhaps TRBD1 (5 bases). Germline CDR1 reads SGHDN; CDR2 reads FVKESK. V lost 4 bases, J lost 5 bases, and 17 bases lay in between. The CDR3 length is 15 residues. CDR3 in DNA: TGTGCCAGCAGCCCGCTTTTTCTGGGGGTGACTGAAGCTTTCTTT. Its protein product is CASSPLFLGVTEAFF. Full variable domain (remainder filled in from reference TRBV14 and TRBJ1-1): EAGVTQFPSHSVIEKGQTVTLRCDPISGHDNLYWYRRVMGKEIKFLLHFVKESKQDESGMPNNRFLAERTGGTYSTLKVQPAELEDSGVYFCASSPLFLGVTEAFFGQGTRLTVV.

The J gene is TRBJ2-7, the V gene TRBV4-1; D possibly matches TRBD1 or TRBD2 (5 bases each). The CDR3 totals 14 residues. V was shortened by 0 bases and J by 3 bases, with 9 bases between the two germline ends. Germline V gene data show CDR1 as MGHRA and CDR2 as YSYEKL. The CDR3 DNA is TGCGCCAGCAGCCAAGAAGCAGGGAGCTACGAGCAGTACTTC. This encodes CASSQEAGSYEQYF.

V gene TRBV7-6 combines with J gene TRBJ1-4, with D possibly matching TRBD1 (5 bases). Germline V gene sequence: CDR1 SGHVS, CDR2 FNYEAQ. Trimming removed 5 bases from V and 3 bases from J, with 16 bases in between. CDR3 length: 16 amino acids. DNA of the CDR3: TGTGCCAGCAGCCCCTGGGCGGGGGGGGCTAATGAAAAACTGTTTTTT. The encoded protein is CASSPWAGGANEKLFF.

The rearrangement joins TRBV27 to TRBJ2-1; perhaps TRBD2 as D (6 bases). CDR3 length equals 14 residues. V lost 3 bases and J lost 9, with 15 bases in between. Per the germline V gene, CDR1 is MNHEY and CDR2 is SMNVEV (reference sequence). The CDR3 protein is CASSFLAEDGEQFF. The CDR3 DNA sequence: TGTGCCAGCAGTTTTTTAGCGGAGGATGGTGAGCAGTTCTTC.

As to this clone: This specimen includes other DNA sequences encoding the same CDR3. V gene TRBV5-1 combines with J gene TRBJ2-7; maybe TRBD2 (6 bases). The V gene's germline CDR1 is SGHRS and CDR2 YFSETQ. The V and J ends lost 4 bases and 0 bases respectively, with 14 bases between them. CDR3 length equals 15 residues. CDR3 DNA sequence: TGCGCCAGCAGCCCAACGGCGGGGAGCTCCTACGAGCAGTACTTC. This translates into CASSPTAGSSYEQYF.

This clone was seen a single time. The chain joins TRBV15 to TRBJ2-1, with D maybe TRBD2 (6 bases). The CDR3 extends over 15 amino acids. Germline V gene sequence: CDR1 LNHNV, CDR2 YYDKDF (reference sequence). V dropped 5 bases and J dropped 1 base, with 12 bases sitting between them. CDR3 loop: CATSPAGSSYNEQFF. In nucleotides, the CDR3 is TGTGCCACCAGCCCGGCCGGGAGTTCCTACAATGAGCAGTTCTTC.

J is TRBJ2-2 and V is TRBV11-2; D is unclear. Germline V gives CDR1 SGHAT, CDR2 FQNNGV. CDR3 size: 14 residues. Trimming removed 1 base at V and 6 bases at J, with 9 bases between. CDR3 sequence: CASSLGSLAGELFF. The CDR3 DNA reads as TGTGCCAGCAGCTTAGGGTCCTTGGCCGGGGAGCTGTTTTTT.

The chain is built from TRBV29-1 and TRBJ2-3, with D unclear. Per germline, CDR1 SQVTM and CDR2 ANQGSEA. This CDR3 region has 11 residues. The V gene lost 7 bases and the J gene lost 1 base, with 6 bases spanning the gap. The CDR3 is CSARGTDTQYF. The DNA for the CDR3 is TGCAGCGCCCGGGGCACAGATACGCAGTATTTT.